The entry below gives a single T cell receptor beta chain sequence along with its context. Its antigen is not known. Here immunoSEQ multiplex PCR was the method, and the copy in TCRdb shows in-frame clones only, minus some. The profile shows 95,000 to 150,000 clones, roughly 93% of them singletons. The data were taken from a study of OX40 agonist ivuxolimab in advanced cancers. Looking at the study overall: Males comprised 70% to 90% of the group, whose mean age was about 62 years (range 23 to 79). Partial responses were observed in three patients, of whom one had hepatocellular carcinoma and two had cutaneous melanoma. Study-wide findings and caveats: Mean expanded clone counts were higher in CD8+ than CD4+ T cells.

CDR3 size: 16 residues. Trimming took 1 base from V and 3 from J; bases not matched to a gene: 6. Germline V gene lookup returns CDR1 SGHTA and CDR2 FQGNSA. At baseline, cycle 4 day 1, and cycle 7 day 1, blood was sampled. Source: CD4+ or CD8+ T cells sorted from blood, taken in a trial of the OX40 agonist ivuxolimab. This clonotype was obtained from an adult with an advanced solid tumor such as melanoma, head and neck, liver or kidney cancer. This rearrangement joins TRBV7-2 to TRBJ1-1; the match to TRBD1 covers 9 bases. CDR3 sequence (DNA): TGTGCCAGCAGCTTAGGGACAGGGGTGGGGGACACTGAAGCTTTCTTT. This gives the protein CASSLGTGVGDTEAFF.